The entry below gives a single TCR beta chain sequence along with its context. TCRdb's copy holds only in-frame clones and misses some; the assay was immunoSEQ multiplex PCR. The sample includes about 52,000 clones, approximately 92% of them seen just once. The data were taken from a study of T cell changes during pregnancy in multiple sclerosis. Sequenced here: CD4+ T cells from peripheral blood mononuclear cells, sampled in the third trimester of pregnancy. The source of this sequence is a female donor with multiple sclerosis, enrolled in a pregnancy study.

The CDR3 reads CASSLDGRGNQPQHF. Here the CDR3 DNA reads TGTGCCAGCAGCTTAGACGGGAGGGGGAATCAGCCCCAGCATTTT. The chain has TRBV7-2 and TRBJ1-5, with D possibly matching TRBD1 (6 bases). Trimming took 1 base from V and 4 from J, leaving 11 bases between them. Germline V lookup: CDR1 SGHTA, CDR2 FQGNSA. The CDR3 has 15 amino acids.